The TCR beta chain under discussion was sequenced for a study of OX40 agonist ivuxolimab in advanced cancers. Study information: Of the patients, three showed partial responses, one with hepatocellular carcinoma and two with cutaneous melanoma.

Sequencing was performed with immunoSEQ multiplex PCR; in TCRdb, only in-frame clones are kept and a portion is missing. The data show 65,000 to 95,000 clones, over 80% seen once. Trimming took 1 base from V and 3 from J; bases not matched to a gene: 6. This CDR3 region has 15 residues. Looked up from germline, CDR1 is SGHTA and CDR2 is FQGNSA. Study-wide results and limits: CD8+ T cells averaged more expanded clones than CD4+.

Comments on this clone: The target antigen is unknown.

Sequencing was performed on CD4+ or CD8+ T cells sorted from blood, taken in a trial of the OX40 agonist ivuxolimab. The sequence was collected from an adult with an advanced solid tumor such as melanoma, head and neck, liver or kidney cancer. V is TRBV7-2 and J is TRBJ2-7; 7 bases fit TRBD1. CDR3 DNA: TGTGCCAGCAGCTTAGAAGGGGGCCGAGGCTACGAGCAGTACTTC. This codes for CASSLEGGRGYEQYF.